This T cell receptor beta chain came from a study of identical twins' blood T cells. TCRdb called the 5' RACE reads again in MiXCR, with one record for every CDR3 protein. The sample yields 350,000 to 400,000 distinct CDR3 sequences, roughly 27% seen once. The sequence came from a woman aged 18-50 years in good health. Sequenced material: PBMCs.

CDR3 nucleotides: TGCAGTGCAGGCGGTCCTACCCACAATGAGCAGTTCTTC. Translation gives CSAGGPTHNEQFF. The chain couples TRBV20-1 to TRBJ2-1; no reliable D call. Trimming shortened V by 6 bases and J by 5 bases, and 14 bases separated the two germline ends. There are 13 residues in the CDR3. Per the germline V gene, CDR1 is DFQATT and CDR2 is SNEGSKA (reference sequence).